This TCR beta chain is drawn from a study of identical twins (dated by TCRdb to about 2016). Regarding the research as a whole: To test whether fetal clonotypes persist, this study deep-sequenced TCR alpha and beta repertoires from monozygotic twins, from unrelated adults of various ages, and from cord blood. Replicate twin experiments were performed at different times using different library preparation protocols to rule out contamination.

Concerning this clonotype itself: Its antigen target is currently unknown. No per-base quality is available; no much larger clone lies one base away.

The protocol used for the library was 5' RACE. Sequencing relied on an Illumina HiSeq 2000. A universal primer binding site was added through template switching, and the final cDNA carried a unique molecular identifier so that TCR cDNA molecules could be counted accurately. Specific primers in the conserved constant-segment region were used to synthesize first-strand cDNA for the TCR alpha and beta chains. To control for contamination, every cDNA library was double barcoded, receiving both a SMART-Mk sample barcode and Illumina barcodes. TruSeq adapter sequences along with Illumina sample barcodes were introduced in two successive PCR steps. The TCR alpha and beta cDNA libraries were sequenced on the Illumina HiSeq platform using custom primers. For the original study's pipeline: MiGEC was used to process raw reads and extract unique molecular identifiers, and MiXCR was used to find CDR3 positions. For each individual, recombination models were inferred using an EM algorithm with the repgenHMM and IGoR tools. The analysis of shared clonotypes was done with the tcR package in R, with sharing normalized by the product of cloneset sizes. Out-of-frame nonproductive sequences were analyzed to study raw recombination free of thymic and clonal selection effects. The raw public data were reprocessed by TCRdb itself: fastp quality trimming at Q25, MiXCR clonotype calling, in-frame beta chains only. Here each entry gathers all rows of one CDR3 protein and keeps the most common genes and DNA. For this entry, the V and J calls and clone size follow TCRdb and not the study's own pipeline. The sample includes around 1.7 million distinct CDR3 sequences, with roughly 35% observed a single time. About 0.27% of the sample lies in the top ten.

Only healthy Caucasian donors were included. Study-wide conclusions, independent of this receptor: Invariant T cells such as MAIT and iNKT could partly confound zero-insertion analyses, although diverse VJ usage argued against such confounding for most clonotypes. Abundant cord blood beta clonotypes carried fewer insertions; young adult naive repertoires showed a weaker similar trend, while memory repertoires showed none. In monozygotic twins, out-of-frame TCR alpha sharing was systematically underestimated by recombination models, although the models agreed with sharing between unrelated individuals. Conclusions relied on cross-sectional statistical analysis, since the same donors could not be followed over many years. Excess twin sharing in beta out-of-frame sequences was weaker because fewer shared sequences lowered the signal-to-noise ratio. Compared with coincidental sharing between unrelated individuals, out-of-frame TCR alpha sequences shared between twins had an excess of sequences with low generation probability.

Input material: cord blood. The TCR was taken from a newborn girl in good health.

The nucleotides read TGCGCCAGCAGCCAAGATAGGATGAAGGGACAGGGGAAAGGAGAGACCCAGTACTTC. Protein translation: CASSQDRMKGQGKGETQYF. The rearranged segments are TRBV4-1 and TRBJ2-4, and TRBD1 aligns with 10 junction nucleotides. Judging by the DNA end, TRBJ2-5 fits better; the J call may be wrong. CDR1 MGHRA and CDR2 YSYEKL are derived from the germline V gene. The CDR3 numbers 19 residues from cysteine through phenylalanine. CDR3 DNA is the only sequence kept; it has 57 bases, read in frame from the first base.